The 23 T cell receptor beta chains given below trace back to one sample, sequenced in a study of T cells after yellow fever vaccination. TCRdb independently ran MiXCR on the 5' RACE reads; one entry per CDR3 protein. Of hundreds of thousands of distinct CDR3 sequences listed, over 4% are singletons. Sequencing was performed on PBMCs, taken 5 days after the yellow fever booster vaccination. All receptors come from a man aged 18-30 years who received the YFV17D yellow fever vaccine.

This clonotype was observed a handful of times. J is TRBJ1-2 and V is TRBV29-1; the D gene is possibly TRBD1 (5 bases). Trimming took 3 bases from V and 2 from J, leaving 13 bases between them. CDR1 SQVTM and CDR2 ANQGSEA come from the germline V gene. The CDR3 covers 14 residues. For the CDR3, the DNA is TGCAGCGTTGAGCATGGGACGGCGAACTATGGCTACACCTTC. It yields the protein CSVEHGTANYGYTF.

This clonotype was detected only a few times. V is TRBV4-3 and J is TRBJ2-5; D remains unclear. Trimming left V 0 bases short and J 5 bases short, with 16 bases between. CDR3 size: 16 residues. Germline V gene lookup returns CDR1 LGHNA and CDR2 YSLEER. The DNA of the CDR3 is TGCGCCAGCAGCCAAGATAGTGGCCTAGTCGGCGAGACCCAGTACTTC. Translation: CASSQDSGLVGETQYF.

The table lists this clonotype with a few counts. The chain uses TRBV7-8 and TRBJ1-5; the D gene is possibly TRBD1 (5 bases). The V and J ends lost 0 bases and 7 bases respectively, with 13 bases between them. Germline V CDR1 and CDR2: SGHVS, FQNEAQ. This CDR3 has 15 residues. The CDR3 coding sequence is TGTGCCAGCAGCTTAGCAAGGCAGGGACGACAGCCCCAGCATTTT. Residues: CASSLARQGRQPQHF.

The chain employs TRBV28 and TRBJ2-2; 7 positions match TRBD1. Losses at the gene ends were 7 bases for V and 0 bases for J; bases not matched to a gene: 5. The CDR3 consists of 15 residues. Per the germline V gene, CDR1 is MDHEN and CDR2 is SYDVKM. In DNA, the CDR3 is TGTGCCAGCAATCCCGGGACAGCGAACACCGGGGAGCTGTTTTTT. Translated, it gives CASNPGTANTGELFF.

Ten or more counts support this clonotype. V is TRBV6-6 and J is TRBJ2-7; 7 bases are shared with TRBD1. The CDR3 extends over 13 amino acids. The V gene's germline CDR1 is MNHNY and CDR2 SVGAGI (reference sequence). V was clipped by 6 bases and J by 3 bases; unmatched bases: 5. The chain's CDR3 is CASSQGVYYEQYV. CDR3 nucleotide sequence: TGTGCCAGCAGCCAGGGGGTTTACTACGAGCAGTACGTC.

This clonotype was counted many times. The chain couples TRBV5-1 to TRBJ2-1; 13 bases match TRBD2. This CDR3 spans 17 amino acids. Germline CDR1 reads SGHRS; CDR2 reads YFSETQ. V shed 2 bases and J 8 bases; nucleotides not matched to a gene: 10. CDR3 sequence reads: CASSFGLAGALYDEQFF. The CDR3 nucleotides read TGCGCCAGCAGCTTCGGACTAGCGGGGGCCCTATACGATGAGCAGTTCTTC.

The chain combines TRBV20-1 with TRBJ2-1, with 10 positions matching TRBD2. The J segment lost 9 bases and the V segment lost 1 base, leaving 12 bases of the junction unmatched. The CDR3 extends over 16 amino acids. The germline CDR1 and CDR2 sequences are DFQATT and SNEGSKA (reference sequence). CDR3 sequence (DNA): TGCAGTGCTAGAGCTCCGCTAGCGGGGGTAGTAGGTGAGCAGTTCTTC. It codes for CSARAPLAGVVGEQFF.

In this sample, this clonotype turned up a few times. The J gene is TRBJ2-5, the V gene TRBV15; TRBD2 is a possible D gene (7 bases). CDR1 and CDR2 (germline): LNHNV, YYDKDF (reference sequence). Trimming removed 3 bases from V and 4 bases from J, with 18 bases in between. The CDR3 length is 16 residues. CDR3 bases: TGTGCCACCAGCAGTGGAGAGGGGGGGCCTTCAGAGACCCAGTACTTC. Its protein product is CATSSGEGGPSETQYF.

This clonotype was detected ten times or more. The chain combines TRBV4-2 with TRBJ2-2, with 8 nucleotides matching TRBD2. The CDR3 is 15 amino acids. The germline CDR1 and CDR2 sequences are LGHNA and YNFKEQ. V dropped 2 bases and J dropped 6; count of bases not matched to a gene: 5. The CDR3 coding sequence is TGTGCCAGCAGCCAACCTAGCGGGTGGGCCGGGGAGCTGTTTTTT. It yields the protein CASSQPSGWAGELFF.

This chain joins TRBV7-2 and TRBJ2-5; D is possibly TRBD1 or TRBD2 (6 bases each). Germline-derived CDR1 and CDR2 are SGHTA and FQGNSA. The length of the CDR3 is 15 residues. Trimming took off 1 base at V and 6 bases at J, with 15 bases between the two ends. The CDR3, as DNA: TGTGCCAGCAGCTTAGAGGCGAGGGGGGAAAAGACCCAGTACTTC. Encoded protein: CASSLEARGEKTQYF.

This clonotype came up many times. V is TRBV24-1 and J is TRBJ2-5; 7 bases fit TRBD1. Per germline, CDR1 KGHDR and CDR2 SFDVKD. J was trimmed by 7 bases and V by 7 bases; bases with no gene match: 8. The CDR3 runs to 13 residues. DNA of the CDR3: TGTGCCACCAGACAGGGGAGTGTCGGGACCCAGTACTTC. It translates to CATRQGSVGTQYF.

This clonotype was counted at least ten times. This rearrangement joins TRBV21-1 to TRBJ2-2; no check of the table's D call, TRBD1, against the DNA was made. TRBV21-1 is labeled a pseudogene. The CDR3 loop spans 14 amino acids. DNA for the CDR3: TGTGCCAGCAGCAGTACAGGGGGGACCGGGGAGCTGTTTTTT. It specifies CASSSTGGTGELFF.

This clonotype occurred many times. The chain employs TRBV5-1 and TRBJ2-3, with 7 bases that match TRBD1. The CDR3 spans 13 residues. CDR1 is SGHRS and CDR2 is YFSETQ in the germline V gene. V trimming: 5 bases; J trimming: 4 bases; junction bases outside the gene matches: 4. The DNA of the CDR3 is TGCGCCAGCAGACAGGGGATCGCAGATACGCAGTATTTT. It translates to CASRQGIADTQYF.

This clonotype occurred a few times. The chain has TRBV4-1 and TRBJ2-7, with D hard to call. The germline gives CDR1 MGHRA, CDR2 YSYEKL. Between the trimmed V and J ends, which lost 0 bases and 7 bases, there was a span of 7 bases. This CDR3 is built from 12 residues. The CDR3 here is CASSQESREQYF. The CDR3 DNA is TGCGCCAGCAGCCAAGAGTCCCGGGAGCAGTACTTC.

This clonotype has more than one count but fewer than ten. This rearrangement joins TRBV5-4 to TRBJ2-7, with a possible D match to TRBD1 (6 bases). The V end lost 4 bases, the J end lost 2 bases, and 16 bases lay between the germline ends. The CDR3 has 15 amino acids. The germline V gene has CDR1 SGHNT and CDR2 YYREEE (reference sequence). CDR3 sequence: CASSGGRADAYEQYF. The CDR3 DNA is TGTGCCAGCAGCGGGGGCCGGGCGGATGCCTACGAGCAGTACTTC.

The CDR3 loop reads CATRRETLKKSSGNTIYF. In DNA, the CDR3 is TGTGCCACCAGGAGGGAAACCTTGAAGAAAAGCTCTGGAAACACCATATATTTT. The chain couples TRBV24-1 to TRBJ1-3; D unresolved. The CDR3 consists of 18 residues. Per germline, CDR1 KGHDR and CDR2 SFDVKD. Deletions cut 7 bases from V and 0 bases from J, with 21 bases between.

This chain's CDR3 is CSTAVLAPGNQPQHF. The CDR3 nucleotides are TGCAGCACTGCCGTTCTGGCCCCTGGCAATCAGCCCCAGCATTTT. V usage is TRBV20-1 and J usage is TRBJ1-5; D gene uncertain. The CDR3 extends over 15 amino acids. The germline gives CDR1 DFQATT, CDR2 SNEGSKA (reference sequence).

This clonotype showed up many times. The chain links TRBV5-1 to TRBJ1-1; D may be TRBD1 (6 bases). V gave up 2 bases and J gave up 0 bases, with 11 bases separating them. The CDR3 length is 15 residues. CDR1 and CDR2 (germline): SGHRS, YFSETQ. The DNA for the CDR3 is TGCGCCAGCAGCTTCGGACAGAACTTGAACACTGAAGCTTTCTTT. Amino acid sequence: CASSFGQNLNTEAFF.

This clonotype occurred many times. The chain combines TRBV5-6 with TRBJ2-2; D is undetermined. Trimming left V 3 bases short and J 3 bases short, with 15 bases between. This CDR3 comprises 16 residues. The V gene's germline CDR1 is SGHDT and CDR2 YYEEEE. CDR3 loop: CASSSVLVWDTGELFF. The CDR3 DNA is TGTGCCAGCAGCTCCGTTTTGGTTTGGGACACCGGGGAGCTGTTTTTT. Variable domain in full (rest from reference TRBV5-6 and TRBJ2-2): DAGVTQSPTHLIKTRGQQVTLRCSPKSGHDTVSWYQQALGQGPQFIFQYYEEEERQRGNFPDRFSGHQFPNYSSELNVNALLLGDSALYLCASSSVLVWDTGELFFGEGSRLTVL.

This clonotype showed up just a few times. This sequence joins TRBV5-1 and TRBJ2-1; either TRBD1 or TRBD2 may fit D (5 bases each). Trimming removed 1 base from V and 1 base from J, with 9 bases in between. Looked up from germline, CDR1 is SGHRS and CDR2 is YFSETQ. CDR3 size: 15 residues. This CDR3 reads CASSLPRESYNEQFF. Here the CDR3 DNA reads TGCGCCAGCAGCTTGCCCAGGGAGTCCTACAATGAGCAGTTCTTC.

This clonotype was counted at least ten times. The V gene is TRBV5-1, the J gene TRBJ2-4; 10 bases fit TRBD1. Germline lookup yields CDR1 SGHRS and CDR2 YFSETQ. The CDR3 sequence is 14 residues long. V was pared by 0 bases and J by 7 bases, with 1 base of the junction left unmatched. CDR3 bases: TGCGCCAGCAGCTTGGAGGGACAGGGGAACATTCAGTACTTC. Amino acid sequence: CASSLEGQGNIQYF.

This clonotype has only a few counts. The chain couples TRBV20-1 to TRBJ1-5, with D possibly being TRBD1 (6 bases). Germline assignment: CDR1 DFQATT and CDR2 SNEGSKA (reference sequence). The CDR3 sequence is 14 residues long. Between the trimmed V and J ends, which lost 2 bases and 4 bases, there was a span of 12 bases. The CDR3: CSARQGSLNQPQHF. CDR3 DNA: TGCAGTGCTAGACAGGGGAGCCTTAATCAGCCCCAGCATTTT.

Many counts were recorded for this clonotype. V and J are TRBV2 and TRBJ1-3; possible D gene TRBD1, 6 bases. The V gene lost 7 bases and the J gene lost 3 bases, with 10 bases spanning the gap. The length of the CDR3 is 13 residues. The V gene's germline CDR1 is SNHLY and CDR2 FYNNEI. CDR3 coding DNA: TGTGCCAGCAAGGGGGTTTATGGAAACACCATATATTTT. Protein product: CASKGVYGNTIYF.